These 9 T cell receptor beta chains came from one sample sequenced in a study of radiotherapy plus CTLA-4 blockade in lung cancer. Method: immunoSEQ multiplex PCR; TCRdb's copy keeps in-frame clones and lacks some. This table holds more than 90,000 clones, around 90% found once. The material was peripheral blood, obtained from a patient treated with radiotherapy plus ipilimumab. Every receptor here comes from a human donor with non-small cell lung cancer that progressed on radiotherapy plus ipilimumab.

The rearrangement joins TRBV5-4 to TRBJ2-5; 9 nucleotides match TRBD2. Germline lookup yields CDR1 SGHNT and CDR2 YYREEE (reference sequence). CDR3 length: 15 residues. J lost 5 bases, V lost 4 bases, and 9 bases had no gene match. In DNA, the CDR3 is TGTGCCAGCAGCAAAGGGACTAGCTCGGTCGAGACCCAGTACTTC. This translates into CASSKGTSSVETQYF.

The V call is TRBV27, the J call TRBJ2-2, with TRBD2 matching over 9 bases. Looked up from germline, CDR1 is MNHEY and CDR2 is SMNVEV (reference sequence). With V trimmed by 4 bases and J by 4 bases, 7 bases remained unmatched. This CDR3 spans 16 amino acids. In DNA, the CDR3 is TGTGCCAGCAGTTCGCGGGGGGGGCTGAGCACCGGGGAGCTGTTTTTT. Translation gives CASSSRGGLSTGELFF.

The J gene is TRBJ1-2, the V gene TRBV27; TRBD1 matches 7 bases. The CDR3 is 16 amino acids. The germline gives CDR1 MNHEY, CDR2 SMNVEV (reference sequence). The V gene end was trimmed by 5 bases and the J gene end by 7 bases; junction bases not matched to a gene: 16. Here the CDR3 DNA reads TGTGCCAGCAGTCCGGCGGGTGAGAGGGGGCCAGGTGGCTACACCTTC. Translated: CASSPAGERGPGGYTF.

The CDR3 sequence: CASSLGAGSGWETQYF. The CDR3 DNA is TGTGCCAGCTCACTAGGGGCTGGTAGCGGGTGGGAGACCCAGTACTTC. The chain combines TRBV18 with TRBJ2-5; 7 bases match TRBD2. CDR1 and CDR2 from the germline V gene are KGHSH and LQKENI. The CDR3 has 16 amino acids. V shed 4 bases, J shed 5 bases, and the junction held 13 bases outside the gene matches.

This CDR3 reads CSATPAEAFF. In DNA form, the CDR3 reads TGCAGTGCTACCCCAGCTGAAGCTTTCTTT. The J gene is TRBJ1-1, the V gene TRBV20-1; no clear D. V gave up 4 bases and J gave up 6 bases, with 6 bases separating them. CDR3 length: 10 amino acids. From germline, CDR1 is DFQATT and CDR2 SNEGSKA (reference sequence).

The chain is built from TRBV29-1 and TRBJ1-1; D not resolved. The V and J ends lost 4 bases and 0 bases respectively, with 15 bases between them. CDR1 is SQVTM, CDR2 ANQGSEA, per germline. The CDR3 runs to 15 residues. CDR3: CSVGWASFMNTEAFF. The CDR3 DNA sequence: TGCAGCGTTGGTTGGGCTTCATTCATGAACACTGAAGCTTTCTTT.

The chain carries TRBV5-4 and TRBJ2-7; D gene unclear. The CDR3 sequence is 13 residues long. Trimming pared 0 bases from V and 5 bases from J, leaving 9 bases between. Germline CDR1 and CDR2: SGHNT and YYREEE (reference sequence). This CDR3 reads CASSLAVGHEQYF. The CDR3 DNA reads TGTGCCAGCAGCTTGGCCGTGGGCCACGAGCAGTACTTC.

V and J are TRBV27 and TRBJ1-2; 8 bases fit TRBD1. Looked up from germline, CDR1 is MNHEY and CDR2 is SMNVEV (reference sequence). The CDR3 consists of 15 residues. With V trimmed by 3 bases and J by 2 bases, 5 bases remained unmatched. The CDR3 DNA follows: TGTGCCAGCAGTTTGGGGACAGGAGAAAACTATGGCTACACCTTC. It is translated as CASSLGTGENYGYTF.

The chain recombines TRBV30 with TRBJ2-3; 13 bases match TRBD2. The V segment lost 5 bases and the J segment 2 bases; nucleotides outside the gene matches: 4. The germline CDR1 and CDR2 sequences are GTSNPN and SVGIG (reference sequence). The CDR3 consists of 15 residues. The CDR3 spells CAWSGTSGTTDTQYF. For the CDR3, the DNA is TGTGCCTGGTCCGGGACTAGCGGGACCACAGATACGCAGTATTTT.